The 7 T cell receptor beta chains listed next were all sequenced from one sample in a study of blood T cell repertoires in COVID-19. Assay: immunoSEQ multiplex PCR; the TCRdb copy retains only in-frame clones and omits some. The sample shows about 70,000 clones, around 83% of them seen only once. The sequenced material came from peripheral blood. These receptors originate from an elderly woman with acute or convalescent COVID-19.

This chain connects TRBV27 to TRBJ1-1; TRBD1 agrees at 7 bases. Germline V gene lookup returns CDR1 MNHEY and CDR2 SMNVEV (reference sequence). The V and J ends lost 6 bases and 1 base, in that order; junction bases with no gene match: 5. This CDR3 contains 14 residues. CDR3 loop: CASSLDRTNTEAFF. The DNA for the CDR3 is TGTGCCAGCAGCTTGGACAGGACGAACACTGAAGCTTTCTTT.

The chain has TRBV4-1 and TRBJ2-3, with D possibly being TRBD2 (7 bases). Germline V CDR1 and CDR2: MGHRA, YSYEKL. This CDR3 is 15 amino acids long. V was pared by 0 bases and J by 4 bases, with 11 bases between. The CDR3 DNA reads TGCGCCAGCAGCCAAGATCGAGGGGGGGCAGATACGCAGTATTTT. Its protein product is CASSQDRGGADTQYF.

The CDR3 coding sequence is TGTGCCAGTACCACGCCCGGGACAGGGGGCGTCCAGCCCCAGCATTTT. Translating it yields CASTTPGTGGVQPQHF. The V gene is TRBV19, the J gene TRBJ1-5; 12 bases are shared with TRBD1. This CDR3 contains 16 residues. The V gene end was trimmed by 7 bases and the J gene end by 7 bases; junction bases not matched to a gene: 11. CDR1 LNHDA and CDR2 SQIVND come from the germline V gene (reference sequence). Drawing the rest from reference TRBV19 and TRBJ1-5, the complete variable domain is DGGITQSPKYLFRKEGQNVTLSCEQNLNHDAMYWYRQDPGQGLRLIYYSQIVNDFQKGDIAEGYSVSREKKESFPLTVTSAQKNPTAFYLCASTTPGTGGVQPQHFGDGTRLSIL.

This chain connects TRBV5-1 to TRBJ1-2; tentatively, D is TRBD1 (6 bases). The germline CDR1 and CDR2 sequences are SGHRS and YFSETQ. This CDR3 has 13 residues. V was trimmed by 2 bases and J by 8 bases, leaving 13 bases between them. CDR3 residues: CASSLRQVEGYTF. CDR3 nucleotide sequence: TGCGCCAGCAGCTTAAGACAGGTAGAAGGCTACACCTTC.

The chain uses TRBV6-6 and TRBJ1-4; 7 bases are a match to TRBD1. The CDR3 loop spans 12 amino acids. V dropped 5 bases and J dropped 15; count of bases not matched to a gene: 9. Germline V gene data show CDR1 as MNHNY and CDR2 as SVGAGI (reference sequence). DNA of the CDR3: TGTGCCAGCAGTAACCGACAGGGTTGGGTGTTTTTT. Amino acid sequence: CASSNRQGWVFF.

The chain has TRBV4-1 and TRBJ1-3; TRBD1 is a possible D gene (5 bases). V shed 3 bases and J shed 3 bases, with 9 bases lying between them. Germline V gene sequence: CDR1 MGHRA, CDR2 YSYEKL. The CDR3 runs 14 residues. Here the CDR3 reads CASSQGGFGNTIYF. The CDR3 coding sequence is TGCGCCAGCAGCCAGGGGGGATTTGGAAACACCATATATTTT.

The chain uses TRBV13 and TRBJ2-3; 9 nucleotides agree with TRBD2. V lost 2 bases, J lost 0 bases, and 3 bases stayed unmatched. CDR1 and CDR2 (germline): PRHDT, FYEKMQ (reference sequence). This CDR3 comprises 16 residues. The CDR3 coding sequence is TGTGCCAGCAGCTTAAAAGCGGGGGGAAGCACAGATACGCAGTATTTT. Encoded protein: CASSLKAGGSTDTQYF.